This entry describes one TCR beta chain. This entry comes from a study of T cell responses to AZD1222 COVID-19 vaccine. Method: immunoSEQ multiplex PCR; TCRdb's copy keeps in-frame clones and lacks some. The table shows roughly 140,000 clones, with around 94% occurring only once. This CDR3 spans 10 amino acids. Deletions cut 11 bases from V and 0 bases from J, with 4 bases between. The germline V gene has CDR1 MDHEN and CDR2 SYDVKM. The material sequenced was peripheral blood, taken 28 days after the second AZD1222 dose. The TCR originated in an adult who received the AZD1222 COVID-19 vaccine. The genes are TRBV28 and TRBJ1-1; D is uncertain. In DNA form, the CDR3 reads TGTGCCGTTCTGAACACTGAAGCTTTCTTT. This encodes CAVLNTEAFF.